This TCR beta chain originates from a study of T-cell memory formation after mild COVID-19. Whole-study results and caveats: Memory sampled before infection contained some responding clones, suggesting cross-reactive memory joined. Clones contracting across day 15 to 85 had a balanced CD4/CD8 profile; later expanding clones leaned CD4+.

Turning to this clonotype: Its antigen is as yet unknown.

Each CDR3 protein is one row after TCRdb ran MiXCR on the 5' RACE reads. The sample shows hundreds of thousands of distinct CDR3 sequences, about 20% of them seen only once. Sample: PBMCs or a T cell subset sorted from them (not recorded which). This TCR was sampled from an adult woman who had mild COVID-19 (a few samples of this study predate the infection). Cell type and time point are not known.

The CDR3 loop reads CASRATGGPGELFF. The CDR3, as DNA: TGTGCCAGCAGGGCGACAGGGGGACCCGGGGAGCTGTTTTTT. This chain uses TRBV2 with TRBJ2-2, with 9 nucleotides matching TRBD1. The CDR3 sequence is 14 residues long. Trimming at V came to 6 bases and at J to 6 bases, leaving 5 bases not matched to a gene. The germline gives CDR1 SNHLY, CDR2 FYNNEI.